This TCR beta chain derives from a study of regulatory T cells in long-lasting Graves disease (dated by TCRdb to 2020 to 2022). Background for the entire study: Newly diagnosed Graves' disease patients had taken antithyroid drugs for less than 3 months. The study took place in China and was registered as a clinical trial. Peripheral blood TCR sequencing and RNA sequencing compared persistent Graves' disease patients with newly diagnosed Graves' disease patients. TCR sequencing covered about 13 persistent and 20 or so newly diagnosed Graves' disease patients, around 35 samples in total. What the work shows at the level of the full study, not this receptor alone: More public clonotypes were shared among persistent patients (under 3,000) than among newly diagnosed patients (roughly 1,000). Compared with newly diagnosed patients, patients with persistent Graves' disease had lower TCR Shannon entropy and fewer highly expanded clones, which suggests clonal expansion. The authors acknowledged the small sample size as a limitation that may reduce accuracy. Only the TCR beta chain was sequenced and analyzed. Persistent disease showed preferential use of TRBV28, TRBJ1-2 and TRBJ2-5, whereas newly diagnosed disease favored TRBV20-1 and TRBJ2-1. The study examined only peripheral blood because the primary lesion, thyroid tissue, could not be accessed.

The library was obtained by multiplex PCR. The data were produced on an Illumina HiSeq 4000. TCR beta libraries were built with iRepertoire HTBI primers and Arm-PCR amplification of CDR3 regions. Before sequencing, the PCR products went through gel purification. Per the source publication's procedure: Gene usage analysis of CDR3 amino acid clonotypes used the 55 to 65 TRBV and approximately 13 TRBJ segments found across samples. COPE and FqMerger were used to merge the filtered high-quality paired reads into contigs. Contigs were aligned with BLAST to IMGT TRBV, TRBD and TRBJ reference genes, and CDR3 was defined per IMGT. Any clonotype with a frequency above 0.1% was classified as a highly expanded clone. Shannon entropy served as the measure of repertoire diversity, while the Gini coefficient captured V-J evenness. A clonotype found in more than one individual was treated as public. The public sequencing data were trimmed at Q25 with fastp and processed into clonotypes with MiXCR by TCRdb, which kept only in-frame beta chains. Duplicate CDR3 protein sequences are folded into a single record with the most common DNA and genes. Clone size and V and J calls follow TCRdb, not the original study. The sample table lists around 420,000 distinct CDR3 sequences, 15% of them with a count of one. The top ten clones comprise 20% to 25% of the sample.

From cysteine to phenylalanine, the CDR3 is 14 amino acids long. Only the CDR3 portion is preserved as DNA: 42 bases, with reading frame beginning at the first base. CDR1 and CDR2 are drawn from the germline V gene: SQVTM, ANQGSEA. Germline trimming: 7 bases from V, 10 bases from J; junction bases outside gene matches: 12. What this sample's time point label stands for: newly diagnosed GD, antithyroid drugs for less than 3 months. For both TCR sequencing and RNA sequencing, RNA was extracted from PBMCs in TRIzol. The diagnosis of Graves' disease followed American Thyroid Association guidelines. Recruitment of patients was carried out at an endocrinology department in Xi'an, China. Each patient gave approximately 10 milliliters of peripheral blood, collected in an EDTA anticoagulant tube. Ficoll Paque Plus density gradient separation was used to isolate PBMCs, and no additional T cell sorting was done. An Agilent 2100 Bioanalyzer and agarose gel were used to check RNA quality, while a NanoDrop 2000 measured RNA concentration.

This clonotype has more than one count but fewer than ten. Its binding antigen is unknown. There are no base qualities to consult, and no much larger clone falls within one base. Sample: peripheral blood mononuclear cells (PBMCs), taken at new diagnosis, from a patient treated with antithyroid drugs. The receptor comes from a female donor with Graves disease. The chain was built from TRBV29-1 and TRBJ2-1; 11 of the junction bases match TRBD2. The DNA is TGCAGCGAGAGTGGTAGCGGGGGGGTAATCGAGCAGTTCTTC. The translation is CSESGSGGVIEQFF.